One T cell receptor (beta chain) is described in this entry. This receptor's antigen is unknown. Base qualities are missing; no much larger clone stands one base away. The V end gives up 7 bases and the J end 5 bases, leaving 9 bases in the junction not matched to a gene. Looking up the germline V gene yields CDR1 SQVTM and CDR2 ANQGSEA. Including cysteine and phenylalanine, the CDR3 has 13 amino acids. The CDR3 DNA has 39 bases and is translated from base 1. Genomic DNA served as template for TCR beta VDJ combination and CDR3 sequence profiling. An Illumina HiSeq 2000 was the platform used for TCR repertoire sequencing. Turning to the authors' computational methods: TRBV/TRBJ rearrangement plots, CDR3 size and DJ length profiles, and Simpson's diversity index were used to assess repertoires. The immunodominant clone was defined as the most abundant DNA sequence in deep sequencing data. CDR3 amino acid sequences were checked for sharing between subjects and were compared against published repertoires and the VDJdb database. Using fastp trimming at Q25 and MiXCR clonotype assembly, TCRdb reanalyzed the public sequencing data and kept in-frame beta chains. Duplicate CDR3 protein sequences are folded into a single record with the most common DNA and genes. TCRdb's processing, not the study's, gives the V and J calls here. This sample holds some 240,000 distinct CDR3 sequences; roughly 35% were observed only once. The top ten constitute 0.95% to 1.2% of the sample.

The data derive from a study of CD8+CD57+ T cells in acquired aplastic anemia (dated by TCRdb to the late 2010s). For the wider study: DNA extracted from sorted CD4+ and CD8+ cells had a mean of approximately 3.3 ug, with a range of roughly 0.18 to 27.4 ug. Healthy donor samples averaged roughly 9.8 million reads for CD4+ and around 12 million for CD8+ cells. Study-wide findings and limitations: CD8+ Simpson's diversity did not differ significantly between patients and healthy controls (P=0.060). Around 28 CD8+ CDR3 sequences were found to be shared between patients and controls, but these sequences appeared to be highly expressed in patients and within the immunodominant clones of the patients.

TCR repertoires of sorted CD4+ and CD8+ blood T cells from severe aplastic anemia patients and healthy subjects were deep-sequenced in the study. Ficoll-Paque density gradient centrifugation was used to isolate peripheral blood mononuclear cells. Before DNA extraction, CD4+ and CD8+ T cells were sorted with FACS or magnetic beads. The chain employs TRBV29-1 and TRBJ1-1; the junction holds 8 bases that match TRBD1. The specimen was sorted CD4+, CD8+, or CD8+CD57+ T cells (not recorded which) from PBMCs. The source of this sequence is a human donor in good health, serving as a control. The CDR3 corresponds to CSAVTGEGTEAFF. In nucleotide form, the sequence is TGCAGCGCCGTGACAGGGGAGGGTACTGAAGCTTTCTTT.